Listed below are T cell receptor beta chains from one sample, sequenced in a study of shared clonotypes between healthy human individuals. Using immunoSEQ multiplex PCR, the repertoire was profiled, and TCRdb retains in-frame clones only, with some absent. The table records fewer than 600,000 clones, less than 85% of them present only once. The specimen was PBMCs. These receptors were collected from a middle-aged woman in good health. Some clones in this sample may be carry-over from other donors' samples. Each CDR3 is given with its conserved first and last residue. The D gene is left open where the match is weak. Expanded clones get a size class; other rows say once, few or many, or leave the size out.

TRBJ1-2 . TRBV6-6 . CASSMVPGYTF TGTGCCAGCAGTATGGTGCCTGGCTACACCTTC
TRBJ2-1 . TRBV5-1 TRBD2 CASSPGTSGREQFF TGCGCCAGCAGCCCCGGGACTAGCGGACGGGAGCAGTTCTTC
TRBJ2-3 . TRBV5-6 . CASSLADTQYF TGTGCCAGCAGCTTGGCCGATACGCAGTATTTT
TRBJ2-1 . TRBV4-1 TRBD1 CASSQDRTGYNEQFF TGCGCCAGCAGCCAAGATCGGACAGGGTACAATGAGCAGTTCTTC
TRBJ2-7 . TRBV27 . CASSLSGRFYEQYF TGTGCCAGCAGTTTATCCGGGAGATTCTACGAGCAGTACTTC
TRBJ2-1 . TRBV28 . CASSSPFEQFF TGTGCCAGCAGTTCCCCCTTTGAGCAGTTCTTC
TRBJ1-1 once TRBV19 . CASRTRTLNRGEAFF TGTGCCAGTAGGACCAGGACGTTAAACCGGGGTGAAGCTTTCTTT
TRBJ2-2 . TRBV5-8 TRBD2 CASSLATSGRTGELFF TGTGCCAGCAGCTTGGCGACTAGCGGGAGAACCGGGGAGCTGTTTTTT
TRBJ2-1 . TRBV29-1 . CSVAGMGEQFF TGCAGCGTTGCGGGGATGGGTGAGCAGTTCTTC
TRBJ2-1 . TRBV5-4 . CASSLGVREWDEQFF TGTGCCAGCAGCTTAGGGGTTCGGGAGTGGGATGAGCAGTTCTTC
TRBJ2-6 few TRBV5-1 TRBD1 CASSPSDRVGANVLTF TGCGCCAGCAGCCCTTCGGACAGGGTTGGGGCCAACGTCCTGACTTTC
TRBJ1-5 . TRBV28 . CASSFPGLGSNQPQHF TGTGCCAGCAGTTTCCCCGGGCTGGGTAGCAATCAGCCCCAGCATTTT
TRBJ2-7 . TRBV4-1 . CASSQAGSGTYEQYF TGCGCCAGCAGCCAAGCGGGGTCCGGAACCTACGAGCAGTACTTC
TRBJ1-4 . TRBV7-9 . CASSLGAGFGEKLFF TGTGCCAGCAGCTTAGGCGCAGGGTTTGGAGAAAAACTGTTTTTT
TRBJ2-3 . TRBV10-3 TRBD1 CASRGQDVPTDTQYF TGTGCCTCCCGAGGACAGGATGTCCCCACAGATACGCAGTATTTT
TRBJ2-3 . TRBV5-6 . CASSPSLESDTQYF TGTGCCAGCAGCCCATCCTTAGAATCAGATACGCAGTATTTT
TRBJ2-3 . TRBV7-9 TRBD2 CASSDRLAGPTDTQYF TGTGCCAGCAGCGACCGACTAGCGGGACCCACAGATACGCAGTATTTT
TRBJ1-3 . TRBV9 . CASSQGVGGNTIYF TGTGCCAGCAGCCAGGGAGTAGGTGGAAACACCATATATTTT
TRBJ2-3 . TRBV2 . CAGGTRPDTQYF TGTGCCGGAGGGACTCGCCCAGATACGCAGTATTTT
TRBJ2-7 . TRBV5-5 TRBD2 CASRRSGAPYEQYF TGTGCCAGCAGACGTAGCGGGGCCCCCTACGAGCAGTACTTC
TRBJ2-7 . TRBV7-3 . CASSLQADTVYEQYF TGTGCCAGCAGCTTACAAGCGGACACAGTTTACGAGCAGTACTTC
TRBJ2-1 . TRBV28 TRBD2 CASSSGTTNEQFF TGTGCCAGCAGCTCTGGGACTACTAATGAGCAGTTCTTC
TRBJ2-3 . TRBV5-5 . CASSLVYLDTQYF TGTGCCAGCAGCTTGGTGTACTTGGATACGCAGTATTTT
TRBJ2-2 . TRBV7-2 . CASSPDAIVTGELFF TGTGCCAGCAGCCCAGACGCCATAGTCACCGGGGAGCTGTTTTTT
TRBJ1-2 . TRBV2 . CASSVQFAALYGYTF TGTGCCAGCAGTGTTCAGTTCGCTGCTCTCTATGGCTACACCTTC
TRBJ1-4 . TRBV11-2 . CASSWGGDEKLFF TGTGCCAGCTCCTGGGGCGGGGATGAAAAACTGTTTTTT
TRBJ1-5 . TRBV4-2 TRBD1 CASSHLYRDSALYSNQPQHF TGTGCCAGCAGCCACCTGTATCGGGACAGCGCCCTGTATAGCAATCAGCCCCAGCATTTT
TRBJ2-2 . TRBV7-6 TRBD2 CASRRTSGMNTGELFF TGTGCCAGCAGGCGGACTAGCGGGATGAACACCGGGGAGCTGTTTTTT
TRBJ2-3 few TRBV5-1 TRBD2 CASSLGGSITDTQYF TGCGCCAGCAGCTTAGGCGGGAGTATCACAGATACGCAGTATTTT
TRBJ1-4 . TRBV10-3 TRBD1 CAISGGGSEKLFF TGTGCCATCAGTGGAGGGGGCAGTGAAAAACTGTTTTTT
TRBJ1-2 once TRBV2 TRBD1 CASSGEGADYGYTF TGTGCCAGCAGTGGGGAGGGGGCCGACTATGGCTACACCTTC
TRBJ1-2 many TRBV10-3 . CAISEEGSAGYTF TGTGCCATCAGTGAGGAGGGTTCAGCTGGCTACACCTTC
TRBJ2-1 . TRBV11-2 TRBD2 CASSTPTSGRLNEQFF TGTGCCAGCAGCACTCCGACTAGCGGGAGGTTGAATGAGCAGTTCTTC
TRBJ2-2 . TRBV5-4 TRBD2 CASSFSTGGEFSGELFF TGTGCCAGCAGCTTCTCAACGGGAGGGGAGTTTTCCGGGGAGCTGTTTTTT
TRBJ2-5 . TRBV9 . CASSAGTRETQYF TGTGCCAGCAGCGCCGGGACAAGAGAGACCCAGTACTTC
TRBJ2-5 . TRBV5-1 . CASSGNGLHQETQYF TGCGCCAGCAGCGGGAACGGACTACACCAAGAGACCCAGTACTTC
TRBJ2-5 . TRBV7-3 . CASSPRFGGQETQYF TGTGCCAGCAGCCCGAGGTTCGGGGGCCAAGAGACCCAGTACTTC
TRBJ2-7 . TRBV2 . CASSELVGTYEQYF TGTGCCAGCAGTGAATTAGTGGGGACCTACGAGCAGTACTTC
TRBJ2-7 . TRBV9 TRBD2 CASSVGPGLADYEQYF TGTGCCAGCAGCGTAGGTCCGGGACTAGCGGACTACGAGCAGTACTTC
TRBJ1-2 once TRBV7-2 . CASSWGQVPVYTF TGTGCCAGCAGCTGGGGACAAGTTCCTGTCTACACCTTC
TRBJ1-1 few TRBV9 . CASRRGNQAFF TGTGCCAGCAGGCGGGGGAACCAAGCTTTCTTT
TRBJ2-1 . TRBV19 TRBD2 CASSAAGGPWNEQFF TGTGCCAGTAGTGCAGCGGGAGGGCCGTGGAATGAGCAGTTCTTC
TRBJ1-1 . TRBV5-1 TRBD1 CASSLQGVSMNTEAFF TGCGCCAGCAGCTTACAGGGGGTTTCTATGAACACTGAAGCTTTCTTT
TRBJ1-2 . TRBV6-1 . CASRGPNYGYTF TGTGCCAGCCGTGGACCGAACTATGGCTACACCTTC
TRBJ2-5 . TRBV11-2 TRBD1 CASSLSRQGRETQYF TGTGCCAGCAGCTTATCCCGACAGGGACGGGAGACCCAGTACTTC
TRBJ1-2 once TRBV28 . CASSPNDRTFYGYTF TGTGCCAGCAGTCCCAACGACAGGACCTTCTATGGCTACACCTTC
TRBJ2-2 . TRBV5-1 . CASSLGQNTGELFF TGCGCCAGCAGCTTGGGACAGAACACCGGGGAGCTGTTTTTT